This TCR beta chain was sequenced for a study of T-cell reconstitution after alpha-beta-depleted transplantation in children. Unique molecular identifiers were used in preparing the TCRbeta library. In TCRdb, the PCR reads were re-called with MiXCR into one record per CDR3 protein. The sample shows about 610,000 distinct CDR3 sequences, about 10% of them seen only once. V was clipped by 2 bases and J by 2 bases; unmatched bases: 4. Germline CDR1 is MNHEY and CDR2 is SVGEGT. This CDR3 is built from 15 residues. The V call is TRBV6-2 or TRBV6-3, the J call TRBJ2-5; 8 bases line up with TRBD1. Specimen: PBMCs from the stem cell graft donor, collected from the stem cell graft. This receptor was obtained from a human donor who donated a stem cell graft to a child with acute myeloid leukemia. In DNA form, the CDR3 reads TGTGCCAGCAGTTACGATGGGACAGGACAAGAGACCCAGTACTTC. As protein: CASSYDGTGQETQYF.